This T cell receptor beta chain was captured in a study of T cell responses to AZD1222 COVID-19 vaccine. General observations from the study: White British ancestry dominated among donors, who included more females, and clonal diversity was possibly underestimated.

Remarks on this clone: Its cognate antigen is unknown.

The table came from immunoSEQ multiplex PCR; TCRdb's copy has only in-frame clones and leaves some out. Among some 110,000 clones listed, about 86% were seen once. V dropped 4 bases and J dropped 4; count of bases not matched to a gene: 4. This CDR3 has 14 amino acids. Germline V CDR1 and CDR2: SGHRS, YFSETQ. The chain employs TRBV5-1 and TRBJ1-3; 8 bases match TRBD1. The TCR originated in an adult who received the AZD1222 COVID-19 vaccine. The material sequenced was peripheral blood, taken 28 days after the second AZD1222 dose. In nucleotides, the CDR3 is TGCGCCAGCAGCCAGGGGGCCCTCGGAAACACCATATATTTT. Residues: CASSQGALGNTIYF. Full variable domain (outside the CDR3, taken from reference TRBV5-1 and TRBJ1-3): KAGVTQTPRYLIKTRGQQVTLSCSPISGHRSVSWYQQTPGQGLQFLFEYFSETQRNKGNFPGRFSGRQFSNSRSEMNVSTLELGDSALYLCASSQGALGNTIYFGEGSWLTVV.